This T cell receptor (beta chain) was sequenced during a study of cytomegalovirus exposure and HLA in healthy donors. Method: immunoSEQ multiplex PCR; TCRdb's copy keeps in-frame clones and lacks some. The table has 130,000 to 150,000 clones, roughly four fifths seen once. J was trimmed by 9 bases and V by 3 bases; bases with no gene match: 5. Germline V CDR1 and CDR2: MNHEY, SMNVEV (reference sequence). The CDR3 spans 14 residues. This clone was detected only a few times. This chain uses TRBV27 with TRBJ2-1; 10 nucleotides line up with TRBD2. This TCR derives from a woman in her 30s in good health and CMV-seronegative. Sequencing was performed on PBMCs. CDR3 loop: CASSFQRGGSEQFF. The CDR3 region has the DNA TGTGCCAGCAGTTTCCAGCGGGGGGGGAGTGAGCAGTTCTTC.